This entry concerns a single T cell receptor beta chain. Trimming shortened V by 0 bases and J by 7 bases, and 7 bases separated the two germline ends. The CDR3 is 13 amino acids. Germline CDR1 is SGHRS and CDR2 is YFSETQ. This sample is drawn from a study of post-analysis software for immune sequencing data. Study-wide context: Patients had relapsing-remitting, secondary progressive or progressive-relapsing multiple sclerosis; some lacked subtype.

Unique molecular identifiers were present in the TCR beta cDNA libraries. Each CDR3 protein gets one entry after TCRdb re-called the PCR reads with MiXCR. The sample records over 150,000 distinct CDR3 sequences, 36% being singletons. The V gene is TRBV5-1, the J gene TRBJ2-2; unclear D gene. The input for sequencing was blood, taken after autologous hematopoietic stem cell transplantation. This clonotype was sampled from a girl between 10 and 17 years old with multiple sclerosis. The CDR3 region is CASSLEFVGELFF. The CDR3 DNA is TGCGCCAGCAGCTTGGAGTTTGTCGGGGAGCTGTTTTTT.